This T cell receptor beta chain originates from a study of T cells after posttransplantation cyclophosphamide. Notes on the study in general: TRB overlap between skin or GI tissue T cells and blood was limited. After PTCy, TRB diversity resembled that of CNI/methotrexate controls.

With 1 base clipped from V and 7 bases from J, the junction kept 14 bases outside the gene matches. The CDR3 loop spans 18 amino acids. Germline V gives CDR1 LGHNA, CDR2 YSLEER. Measured with immunoSEQ multiplex PCR; TCRdb has only the in-frame clones, and not every one. The sample consists of 31,000 or so clones, about 91% of them appearing once. In the case of this clone: Its antigen is still unknown.

The naive gate required viable CD3+CD4+ or CD3+CD8+ cells with CCR7+CD45RA+CD45RO-CD95-CD27+CD28+ phenotype. This TCR was sampled from a man aged 30 to 39 in good health and a related stem cell transplant donor. The sample taken for sequencing was naive CD4+ T cells sorted from blood. The chain combines TRBV4-3 with TRBJ2-2; 8 nucleotides align to TRBD2. For the CDR3, the DNA is TGCGCCAGCAGCCAAGGCCGTCGGGCTAGCGGGCATCTCGGGGAGCTGTTTTTT. It encodes CASSQGRRASGHLGELFF.